The 19 T cell receptor beta chains presented below share a single source sample, sequenced in a study of blood T cell repertoires in COVID-19. The table came from immunoSEQ multiplex PCR; TCRdb's copy has only in-frame clones and leaves some out. Among about 170,000 clones, about 88% were seen once, and the ten largest hold roughly 25%. The specimen was peripheral blood. The receptor set was obtained from a man in his sixties with acute or convalescent COVID-19.

This sequence joins TRBV19 and TRBJ2-3; D is unresolved. The germline CDR1 and CDR2 sequences are LNHDA and SQIVND (reference sequence). With 3 bases removed from V and 4 bases from J, the gap between germline ends came to 11 bases. This CDR3 is built from 14 residues. CDR3 amino acids: CASSILASADTQYF. Written as DNA, the CDR3 is TGTGCCAGTAGTATCTTAGCTTCCGCAGATACGCAGTATTTT.

The chain is built from TRBV6-2 or TRBV6-3 and TRBJ1-6, with TRBD1 as a possible D gene (6 bases). Trimming pared 2 bases from V and 7 bases from J, leaving 12 bases between. Per germline, CDR1 MNHEY and CDR2 SVGEGT. The CDR3 consists of 15 residues. The CDR3: CASSYGQGINSPLHF. CDR3 DNA: TGTGCCAGCAGTTACGGCCAGGGGATCAATTCACCCCTCCACTTT.

V gene TRBV5-1 combines with J gene TRBJ1-5; 10 bases fit TRBD1. Trimming at V came to 3 bases and at J to 2 bases, leaving 2 bases not matched to a gene. The CDR3 length is 15 residues. The germline V gene encodes CDR1 SGHRS and CDR2 YFSETQ. The CDR3 DNA is TGCGCCAGCAGCTACGGGACAGGGGGCAATCAGCCCCAGCATTTT. Translated, it gives CASSYGTGGNQPQHF.

Notes on this clone: The same CDR3 can be traced to other DNA sequences in this sample. This rearrangement joins TRBV6-2 or TRBV6-3 to TRBJ2-1; D unclear. The germline V gene encodes CDR1 MNHEY and CDR2 SVGEGT. The germline V and J ends were trimmed by 5 bases and 7 bases, with 6 bases remaining between them. This CDR3 contains 11 residues. The CDR3 sequence: CASSPRNEQFF. The CDR3 DNA reads TGTGCCAGCAGTCCGCGGAATGAGCAGTTCTTC.

The chain links TRBV30 to TRBJ1-1, with a weak D call TRBD1 (6 bases). V lost 3 bases and J 3 bases, leaving 14 bases between the germline ends. This CDR3 has 14 residues. The germline V gene encodes CDR1 GTSNPN and CDR2 SVGIG (reference sequence). The CDR3 DNA reads TGTGCCTGGAGACTGGGGGGGCTGGACACTGAAGCTTTCTTT. It translates to CAWRLGGLDTEAFF.

The chain carries TRBV11-2 and TRBJ2-5; 9 bases fit TRBD1. Germline loops: CDR1 SGHAT, CDR2 FQNNGV. Losses at the gene ends were 1 base for V and 1 base for J; bases not matched to a gene: 7. The CDR3 consists of 17 residues. This CDR3 is CASSLGGQGWAQETQYF. CDR3 DNA sequence: TGTGCCAGCAGCTTAGGGGGACAGGGTTGGGCCCAAGAGACCCAGTACTTC.

The V and J genes are TRBV2 and TRBJ2-4; TRBD2 matches at 12 bases. The CDR3 runs 15 residues. V lost 11 bases to trimming and J lost 7 bases; unmatched junction nucleotides: 12. Per germline, CDR1 SNHLY and CDR2 FYNNEI. The CDR3 nucleotides read TGTGCCGGGGCTCTAGCGGGAGGGCTTGAGAACATTCAGTACTTC. Its translation is CAGALAGGLENIQYF.

This rearrangement joins TRBV18 to TRBJ1-5, with 9 bases matching TRBD1. CDR3 size: 15 residues. In germline, CDR1 is KGHSH, CDR2 LQKENI. Trimming cost V 5 bases and J 9 bases; bases outside gene matches: 11. Here the CDR3 reads CASSEGTGNTWPQHF. The CDR3, as DNA: TGTGCCAGCTCAGAGGGGACAGGGAACACTTGGCCCCAGCATTTT.

The rearrangement links TRBV7-2 to TRBJ1-1, with no clear D. Germline lookup yields CDR1 SGHTA and CDR2 FQGNSA. This CDR3 is built from 14 residues. V shed 4 bases and J shed 5 bases, with 14 bases lying between them. For the CDR3, the DNA is TGTGCCAGCAGCTATATACGGGGAGGAACTGAAGCTTTCTTT. Translated, it gives CASSYIRGGTEAFF.

The J gene is TRBJ2-2, the V gene TRBV30; tentative D call: TRBD1 (6 bases). Germline CDR1 is GTSNPN and CDR2 is SVGIG (reference sequence). V dropped 5 bases and J dropped 4 bases, with 14 bases sitting between them. The CDR3 is made up of 14 amino acids. The CDR3 DNA reads as TGTGCCTGGTCTCCAGTAGGGGGCACCGGGGAGCTGTTTTTT. It specifies CAWSPVGGTGELFF.

The chain recombines TRBV30 with TRBJ1-1; weak D call: TRBD1 (5 bases). Trimming shortened V by 0 bases and J by 8 bases, and 10 bases separated the two germline ends. CDR1 and CDR2 from the germline V gene are GTSNPN and SVGIG (reference sequence). There are 12 residues in the CDR3. The CDR3 coding sequence is TGTGCCTGGAGTGTAGGGGCCTACGAAGCTTTCTTT. Protein sequence: CAWSVGAYEAFF.

For the CDR3, the DNA is TGTGCTAGTGGTTTGGGGGACAGGGGCACCGGGGAGCTGTTTTTT. This codes for CASGLGDRGTGELFF. V is TRBV12-5 and J is TRBJ2-2; 10 nucleotides agree with TRBD1. V trimming: 1 base; J trimming: 4 bases; junction bases outside the gene matches: 0. Germline V CDR1 and CDR2: LGHNT, FRNRAP. The CDR3 has 15 residues.

This clone was recorded only once. The rearrangement uses TRBV2 and TRBJ2-7; 8 nucleotides agree with TRBD1. The germline CDR1 and CDR2 sequences are SNHLY and FYNNEI. J gave up 4 bases and V 10 bases, and 9 bases lay outside the gene matches. This CDR3 is built from 13 residues. CDR3 sequence: CAILDRVGYEQYV. CDR3 nucleotides: TGTGCCATATTGGACAGGGTGGGTTACGAGCAGTACGTC.

V and J are TRBV10-3 and TRBJ1-3; 7 bases agree with TRBD1. Looked up from germline, CDR1 is ENHRY and CDR2 is SYGVKD. Trimming removed 4 bases from V and 0 bases from J; junction bases left unmatched: 3. There are 15 residues in the CDR3. The CDR3 region is CAISVDRVSGNTIYF. The CDR3 DNA reads as TGTGCCATCAGTGTCGACAGGGTCTCTGGAAACACCATATATTTT.

The chain has TRBV5-6 and TRBJ1-5, with D possibly matching TRBD1 (5 bases). The CDR3 totals 18 residues. Germline V gene data show CDR1 as SGHDT and CDR2 as YYEEEE. V was shortened by 0 bases and J by 0 bases, with 16 bases between the two germline ends. This CDR3 reads CASSLGGDASYSNQPQHF. CDR3 DNA sequence: TGTGCCAGCAGCTTGGGGGGGGATGCCTCGTATAGCAATCAGCCCCAGCATTTT.

The V and J genes are TRBV19 and TRBJ2-3; the D is unclear. CDR3 length: 14 residues. The germline V gene encodes CDR1 LNHDA and CDR2 SQIVND (reference sequence). The germline V and J ends were trimmed by 8 bases and 0 bases, with 12 bases remaining between them. The CDR3 nucleotides read TGTGCCAGTTCGGTAGCTAGAAGCACAGATACGCAGTATTTT. Residues: CASSVARSTDTQYF.

This clone came up once. The V and J genes are TRBV19 and TRBJ1-2; D might be TRBD1 (6 bases). With 3 bases removed from V and 2 bases from J, the gap between germline ends came to 13 bases. This CDR3 spans 15 amino acids. CDR1 and CDR2 (germline): LNHDA, SQIVND (reference sequence). CDR3 loop: CASSIGTLENYGYTF. Written as DNA, the CDR3 is TGTGCCAGTAGTATCGGGACACTAGAAAACTATGGCTACACCTTC.

This chain connects TRBV30 to TRBJ1-1; 8 bases map to TRBD1. Germline V gene sequence: CDR1 GTSNPN, CDR2 SVGIG (reference sequence). V shed 0 bases and J 5 bases; nucleotides not matched to a gene: 5. The length of the CDR3 is 14 residues. The CDR3: CAWSVQGARTEAFF. For the CDR3, the DNA is TGTGCCTGGAGTGTTCAGGGGGCGCGAACTGAAGCTTTCTTT.

This clone was counted once. The chain links TRBV19 to TRBJ1-2; weak D call: TRBD1 (6 bases). V was pared by 5 bases and J by 2 bases, with 15 bases between. Germline V gene sequence: CDR1 LNHDA, CDR2 SQIVND (reference sequence). CDR3 size: 15 residues. CDR3 sequence (DNA): TGTGCCAGTAGTGTCCGGGGGGGCGCGAACTATGGCTACACCTTC. Its translation: CASSVRGGANYGYTF.